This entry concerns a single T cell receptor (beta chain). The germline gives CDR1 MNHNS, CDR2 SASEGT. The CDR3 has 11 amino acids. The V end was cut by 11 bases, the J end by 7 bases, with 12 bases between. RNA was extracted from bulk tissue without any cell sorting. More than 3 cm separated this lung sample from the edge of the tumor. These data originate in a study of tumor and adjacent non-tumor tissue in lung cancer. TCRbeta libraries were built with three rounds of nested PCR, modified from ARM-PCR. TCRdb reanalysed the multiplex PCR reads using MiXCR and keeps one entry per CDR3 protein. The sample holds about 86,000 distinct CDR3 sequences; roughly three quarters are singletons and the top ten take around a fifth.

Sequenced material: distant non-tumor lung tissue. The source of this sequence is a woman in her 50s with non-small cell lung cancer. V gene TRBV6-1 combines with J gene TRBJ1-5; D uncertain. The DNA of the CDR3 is TGTGCCCTGAGTGACCGCCAGCCCCAGCATTTT. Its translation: CALSDRQPQHF.